This entry describes one T cell receptor (beta chain). The CDR3 length is 15 residues. Germline lookup yields CDR1 SGHTA and CDR2 FQGNSA. J gave up 4 bases and V 5 bases, and 8 bases lay outside the gene matches. This record belongs to a study of control samples from healthy donors and cancer patients. Sequenced by immunoSEQ multiplex PCR; TCRdb stores in-frame clones only, minus some. The table has 200,000 to 250,000 clones, 90% to 95% seen once. The source of this sequence is a man in his fifties or sixties in good health. The rearrangement links TRBV7-2 to TRBJ1-5; TRBD1 aligns across 7 bases. Sequencing was performed on blood. The CDR3 region is CASSPWDSKNQPQHF. The CDR3 nucleotides are TGTGCCAGCAGCCCATGGGACAGCAAGAATCAGCCCCAGCATTTT.